One and the same sample provided the 3 T cell receptor beta chains below, sequenced in a study of CD8 T cells in ankylosing spondylitis. The antigens of these receptors remain unknown. MiXCR was run by TCRdb on the 5' RACE reads, yielding one entry per CDR3 protein. The sample records about 800,000 distinct CDR3 sequences, 10% to 15% being singletons. General study findings and limits: A TCR beta motif of about eight highly homologous variants appeared characteristic of ankylosing spondylitis blood.

Sequencing was carried out using blood, either unsorted or a sorted T cell fraction (not recorded which). The receptor source for this set is a male donor with ankylosing spondylitis.

Many counts were recorded for this clonotype. V usage is TRBV5-8 and J usage is TRBJ2-7; D might be TRBD1 (5 bases). The CDR3 is made up of 13 amino acids. Trimming took off 4 bases at V and 2 bases at J, with 10 bases between the two ends. Germline CDR1 SGHTS, CDR2 YDEGEE. Here the CDR3 DNA reads TGTGCCAGCAGCGTCACAGGTCCCTACGAGCAGTACTTC. It codes for CASSVTGPYEQYF.

This clonotype was seen many times. This rearrangement joins TRBV20-1 to TRBJ1-4, with 9 nucleotides matching TRBD1. Unmatched junction bases numbered 14, after V lost 3 bases and J lost 3 bases. The germline CDR1 and CDR2 sequences are DFQATT and SNEGSKA (reference sequence). CDR3 length: 18 amino acids. The CDR3 reads CSASLAPGQGTANEKLFF. CDR3 nucleotides: TGCAGTGCTAGTTTAGCTCCGGGACAGGGTACGGCTAATGAAAAACTGTTTTTT.

This chain connects TRBV28 to TRBJ1-5; D remains unclear. Germline CDR1 is MDHEN and CDR2 is SYDVKM. The CDR3 consists of 13 residues. V was clipped by 5 bases and J by 3 bases, with 8 bases between them. CDR3 sequence (DNA): TGTGCCAGCAGTAGAAGACTCAATCAGCCCCAGCATTTT. Protein product: CASSRRLNQPQHF.